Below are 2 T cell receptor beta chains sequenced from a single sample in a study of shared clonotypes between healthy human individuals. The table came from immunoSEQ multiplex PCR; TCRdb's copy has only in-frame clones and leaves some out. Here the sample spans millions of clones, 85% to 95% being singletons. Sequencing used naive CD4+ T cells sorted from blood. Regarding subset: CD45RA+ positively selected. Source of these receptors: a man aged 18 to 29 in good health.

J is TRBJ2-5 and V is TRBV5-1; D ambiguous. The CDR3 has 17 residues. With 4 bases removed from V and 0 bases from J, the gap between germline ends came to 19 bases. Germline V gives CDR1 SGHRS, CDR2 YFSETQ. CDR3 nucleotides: TGCGCCAGCAGCGTGGGTAGCATCCAGACGTACCAAGAGACCCAGTACTTC. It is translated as CASSVGSIQTYQETQYF. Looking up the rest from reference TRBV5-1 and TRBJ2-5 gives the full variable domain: KAGVTQTPRYLIKTRGQQVTLSCSPISGHRSVSWYQQTPGQGLQFLFEYFSETQRNKGNFPGRFSGRQFSNSRSEMNVSTLELGDSALYLCASSVGSIQTYQETQYFGPGTRLLVL.

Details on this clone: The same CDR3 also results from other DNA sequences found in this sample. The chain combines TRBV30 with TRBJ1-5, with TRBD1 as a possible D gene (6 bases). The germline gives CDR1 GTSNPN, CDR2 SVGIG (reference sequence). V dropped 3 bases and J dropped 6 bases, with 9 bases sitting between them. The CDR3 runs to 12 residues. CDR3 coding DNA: TGTGCCTGGAGCAGGGGAGGTCAGCCCCAGCATTTT. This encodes CAWSRGGQPQHF.